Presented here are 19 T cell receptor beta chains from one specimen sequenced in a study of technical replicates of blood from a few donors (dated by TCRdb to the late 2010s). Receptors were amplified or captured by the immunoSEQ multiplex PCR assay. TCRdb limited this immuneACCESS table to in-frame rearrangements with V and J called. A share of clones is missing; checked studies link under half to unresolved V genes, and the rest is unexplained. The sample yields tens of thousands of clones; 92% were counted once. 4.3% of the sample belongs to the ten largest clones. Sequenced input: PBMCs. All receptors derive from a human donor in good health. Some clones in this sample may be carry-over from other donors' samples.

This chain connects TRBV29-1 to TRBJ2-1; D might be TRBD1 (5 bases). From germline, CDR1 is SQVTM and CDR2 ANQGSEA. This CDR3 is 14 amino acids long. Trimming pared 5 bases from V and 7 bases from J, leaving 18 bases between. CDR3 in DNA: TGCAGCGTTTTTTACGGCAGGGAAGGGAATGAGCAGTTCTTC. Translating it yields CSVFYGREGNEQFF.

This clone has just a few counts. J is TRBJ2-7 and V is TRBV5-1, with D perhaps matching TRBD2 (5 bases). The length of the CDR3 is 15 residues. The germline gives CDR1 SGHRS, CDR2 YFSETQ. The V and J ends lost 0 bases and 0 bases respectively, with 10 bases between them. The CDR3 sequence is CASSLEAELSYEQYF. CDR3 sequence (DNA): TGCGCCAGCAGCTTGGAAGCGGAACTCTCCTACGAGCAGTACTTC.

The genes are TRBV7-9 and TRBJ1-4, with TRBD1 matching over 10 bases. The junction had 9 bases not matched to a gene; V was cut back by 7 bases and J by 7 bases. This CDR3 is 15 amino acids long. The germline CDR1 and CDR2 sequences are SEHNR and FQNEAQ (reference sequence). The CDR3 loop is CASTFSGTGAEKLFF. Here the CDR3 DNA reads TGTGCCAGCACCTTCTCTGGGACAGGGGCTGAAAAACTGTTTTTT.

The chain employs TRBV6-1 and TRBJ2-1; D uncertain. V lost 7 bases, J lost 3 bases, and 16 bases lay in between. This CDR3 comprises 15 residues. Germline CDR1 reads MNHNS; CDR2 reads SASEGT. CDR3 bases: TGTGCCAGCACCCTAAAGCCTGCTAACTACAATGAGCAGTTCTTC. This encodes CASTLKPANYNEQFF.

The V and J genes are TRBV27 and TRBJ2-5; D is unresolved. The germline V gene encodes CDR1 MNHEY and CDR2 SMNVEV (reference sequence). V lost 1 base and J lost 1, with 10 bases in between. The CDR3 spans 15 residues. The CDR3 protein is CASSLFGRPQETQYF. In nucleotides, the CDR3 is TGTGCCAGCAGTTTATTTGGCAGGCCCCAAGAGACCCAGTACTTC.

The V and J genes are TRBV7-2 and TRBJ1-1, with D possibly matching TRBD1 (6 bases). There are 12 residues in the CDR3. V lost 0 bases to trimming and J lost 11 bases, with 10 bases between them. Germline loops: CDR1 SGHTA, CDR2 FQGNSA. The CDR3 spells CASSLAAGAAFF. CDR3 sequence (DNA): TGTGCCAGCAGCTTAGCAGCGGGGGCGGCTTTCTTT.

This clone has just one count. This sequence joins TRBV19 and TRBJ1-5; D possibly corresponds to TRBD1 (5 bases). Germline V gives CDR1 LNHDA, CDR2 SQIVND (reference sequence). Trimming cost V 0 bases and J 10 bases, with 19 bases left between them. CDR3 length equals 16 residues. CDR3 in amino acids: CASSIDLTGLGGPQHF. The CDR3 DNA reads TGTGCCAGTAGTATAGATCTGACGGGCCTCGGGGGTCCCCAGCATTTT. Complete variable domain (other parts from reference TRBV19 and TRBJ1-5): DGGITQSPKYLFRKEGQNVTLSCEQNLNHDAMYWYRQDPGQGLRLIYYSQIVNDFQKGDIAEGYSVSREKKESFPLTVTSAQKNPTAFYLCASSIDLTGLGGPQHFGDGTRLSIL.

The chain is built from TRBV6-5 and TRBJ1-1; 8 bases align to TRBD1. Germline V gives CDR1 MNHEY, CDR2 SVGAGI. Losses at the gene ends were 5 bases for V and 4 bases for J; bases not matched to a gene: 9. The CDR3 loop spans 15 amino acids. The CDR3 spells CASSPPRQGTTEAFF. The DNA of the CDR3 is TGTGCCAGCAGTCCACCCCGACAGGGGACCACTGAAGCTTTCTTT.

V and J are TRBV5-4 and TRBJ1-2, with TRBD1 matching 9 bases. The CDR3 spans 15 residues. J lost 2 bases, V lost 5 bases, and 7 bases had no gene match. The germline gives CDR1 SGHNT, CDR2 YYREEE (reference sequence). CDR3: CASRPTGTGNYGYTF. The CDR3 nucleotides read TGTGCCAGCAGACCCACCGGGACAGGGAACTATGGCTACACCTTC.

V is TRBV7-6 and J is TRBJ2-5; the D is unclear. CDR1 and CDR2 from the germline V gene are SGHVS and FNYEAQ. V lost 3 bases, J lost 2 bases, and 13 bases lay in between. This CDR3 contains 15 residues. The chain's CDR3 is CASSFLLQLQETQYF. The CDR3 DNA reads TGTGCCAGCAGCTTTTTGTTACAGCTTCAAGAGACCCAGTACTTC.

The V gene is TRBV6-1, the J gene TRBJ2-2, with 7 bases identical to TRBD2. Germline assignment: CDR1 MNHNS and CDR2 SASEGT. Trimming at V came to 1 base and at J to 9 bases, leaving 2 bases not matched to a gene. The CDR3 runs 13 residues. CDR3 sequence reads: CASSEEGGRELFF. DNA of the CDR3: TGTGCCAGCAGTGAAGAGGGAGGGAGGGAGCTGTTTTTT.

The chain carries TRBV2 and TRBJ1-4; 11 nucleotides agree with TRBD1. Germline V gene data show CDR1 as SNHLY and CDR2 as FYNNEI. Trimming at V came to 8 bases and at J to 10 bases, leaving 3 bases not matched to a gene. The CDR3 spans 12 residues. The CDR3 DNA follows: TGTGCCAGCGGGGGACAGGGGGGAAAACTGTTTTTT. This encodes CASGGQGGKLFF.

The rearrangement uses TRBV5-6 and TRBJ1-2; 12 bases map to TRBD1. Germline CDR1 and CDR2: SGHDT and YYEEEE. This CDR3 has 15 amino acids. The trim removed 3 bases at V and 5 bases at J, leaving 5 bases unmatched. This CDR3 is CASSSRDRGLYGYTF. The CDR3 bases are TGTGCCAGCAGCTCGAGGGACAGGGGGCTGTATGGCTACACCTTC.

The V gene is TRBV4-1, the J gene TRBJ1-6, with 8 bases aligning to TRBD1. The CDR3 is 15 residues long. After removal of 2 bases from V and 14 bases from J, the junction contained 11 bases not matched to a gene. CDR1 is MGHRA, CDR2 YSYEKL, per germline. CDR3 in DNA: TGCGCCAGCAGCCAAAAGGACCAGGGGGCGGAGGCCCTCCACTTT. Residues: CASSQKDQGAEALHF.

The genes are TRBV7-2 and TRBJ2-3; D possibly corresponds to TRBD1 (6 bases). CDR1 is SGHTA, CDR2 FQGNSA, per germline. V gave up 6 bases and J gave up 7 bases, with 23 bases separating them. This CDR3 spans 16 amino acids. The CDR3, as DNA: TGTGCCAGCAGTTCTCCAGGGGCGGACGTGTTGAATACGCAGTATTTT. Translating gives CASSSPGADVLNTQYF.

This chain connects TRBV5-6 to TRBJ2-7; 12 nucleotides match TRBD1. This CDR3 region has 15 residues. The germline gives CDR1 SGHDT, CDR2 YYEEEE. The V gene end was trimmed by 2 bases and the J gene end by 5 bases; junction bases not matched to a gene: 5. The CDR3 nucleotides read TGTGCCAGCAGCTTTGGGGACAGGGGGCTCCACGAGCAGTACTTC. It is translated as CASSFGDRGLHEQYF.

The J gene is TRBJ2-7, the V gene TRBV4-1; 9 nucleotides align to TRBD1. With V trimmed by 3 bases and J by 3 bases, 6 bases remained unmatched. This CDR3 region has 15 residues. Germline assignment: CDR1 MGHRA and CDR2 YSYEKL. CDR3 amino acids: CASSHKTGGVYEQYF. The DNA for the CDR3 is TGCGCCAGCAGCCACAAGACAGGGGGTGTCTACGAGCAGTACTTC.

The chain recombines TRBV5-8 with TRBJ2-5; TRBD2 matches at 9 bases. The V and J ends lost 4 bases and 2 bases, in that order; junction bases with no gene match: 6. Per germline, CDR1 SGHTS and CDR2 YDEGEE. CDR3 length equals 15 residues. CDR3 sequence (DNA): TGTGCCAGCAGCGGATGGACTAGCGCACAAGAGACCCAGTACTTC. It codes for CASSGWTSAQETQYF.

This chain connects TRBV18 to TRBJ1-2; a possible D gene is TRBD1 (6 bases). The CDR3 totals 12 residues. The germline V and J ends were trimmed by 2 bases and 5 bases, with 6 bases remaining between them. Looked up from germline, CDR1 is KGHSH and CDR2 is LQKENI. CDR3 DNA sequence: TGTGCCAGCTCACCAACAGGGTATGGCTACACCTTC. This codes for CASSPTGYGYTF. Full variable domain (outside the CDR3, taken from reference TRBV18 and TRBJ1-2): NAGVMQNPRHLVRRRGQEARLRCSPMKGHSHVYWYRQLPEEGLKFMVYLQKENIIDESGMPKERFSAEFPKEGPSILRIQQVVRGDSAAYFCASSPTGYGYTFGSGTRLTVV.